These T cell receptor beta chains were read from a single sample in a study of shared clonotypes between healthy human individuals. Generated by immunoSEQ multiplex PCR, the TCRdb table keeps only in-frame clones and is missing some. The data contain some 2.4 million clones, over 85% of them singletons. Sequenced material: naive CD4+ T cells from PBMCs. The receptors here all came from a man aged 18 to 29 in good health. Some clones in this sample may be carry-over from other donors' samples. Each CDR3 is given with its conserved first and last residue. D genes are given only for firm matches. Clone size is shown for a subset of rows, as once, few, many or a class of expanded clone.

clone size: NA; V gene: TRBV10-1; J gene: TRBJ2-7; D gene: TRBD2; CDR3 DNA: TGCGCCAGCAGTGGAACCAGACCGGGACTAGCGGGCCCGAGCTCCTACGAGCAGTACTTC; CDR3 protein: CASSGTRPGLAGPSSYEQYF
clone size: NA; V gene: TRBV14; J gene: TRBJ1-1; D gene: NA; CDR3 DNA: TGTGCCAGCAGCTACCCATTAAGGCGGGCTGAAGCTTTCTTT; CDR3 protein: CASSYPLRRAEAFF
clone size: few; V gene: TRBV4-1; J gene: TRBJ1-5; D gene: NA; CDR3 DNA: TGCGCCAGCAGCCAACTGGACAGTAACAATCAGCCCCAGCATTTT; CDR3 protein: CASSQLDSNNQPQHF
clone size: NA; V gene: TRBV21-1; J gene: TRBJ1-2; D gene: NA; CDR3 DNA: TGTGCCAGCAGCAGGCCTCCGTGTGGGCAGACCTATGGCTACACCTTC; CDR3 protein: CASSRPPCGQTYGYTF
clone size: NA; V gene: TRBV7-3; J gene: TRBJ1-1; D gene: TRBD1; CDR3 DNA: TGTGCCAGCAGCATTTCAGGGGGCGTCACTGAAGCTTTCTTT; CDR3 protein: CASSISGGVTEAFF
clone size: NA; V gene: TRBV6-1; J gene: TRBJ2-1; D gene: NA; CDR3 DNA: TGTGCCAGCAACCGAAGGGGGTACAATGAGCAGTTCTTC; CDR3 protein: CASNRRGYNEQFF
clone size: NA; V gene: TRBV5-1; J gene: TRBJ2-5; D gene: TRBD1; CDR3 DNA: TGCGCCAGCAGCCGCACAGGGGGCGTGGAAGAGACCCAGTACTTC; CDR3 protein: CASSRTGGVEETQYF
clone size: NA; V gene: TRBV7-2; J gene: TRBJ2-1; D gene: TRBD2; CDR3 DNA: TGTGCCAGCAGCTTAGCTAGCGGGAGGAATGAGCAGTTCTTC; CDR3 protein: CASSLASGRNEQFF
clone size: NA; V gene: TRBV9; J gene: TRBJ2-1; D gene: NA; CDR3 DNA: TGTGCCAGCAGCGTAGCTTCTTTTGGGGTCAGGACTACGGGGCAAAGTGAGCAGTTCTTC; CDR3 protein: CASSVASFGVRTTGQSEQFF
clone size: NA; V gene: TRBV7-9; J gene: TRBJ1-3; D gene: NA; CDR3 DNA: TGTGCCAGCAGCTTAGGGTTTTCTTTCGGTAGCTCTGGAAACACCATATATTTT; CDR3 protein: CASSLGFSFGSSGNTIYF
clone size: NA; V gene: TRBV11-2; J gene: TRBJ2-5; D gene: NA; CDR3 DNA: TGTGCCAGCAGCTTGGCGCCCGAAGAGACCCAGTACTTC; CDR3 protein: CASSLAPEETQYF
clone size: NA; V gene: TRBV6-5; J gene: TRBJ2-5; D gene: NA; CDR3 DNA: TGTGCCAGCAGGATACAGGGTCTGGAGACCCAGTACTTC; CDR3 protein: CASRIQGLETQYF
clone size: NA; V gene: TRBV6-5; J gene: TRBJ2-1; D gene: NA; CDR3 DNA: TGTGCCAGCAGCGACAGAATCCCCTCTTACAATGAGCAGTTCTTC; CDR3 protein: CASSDRIPSYNEQFF
clone size: NA; V gene: TRBV27; J gene: TRBJ1-5; D gene: NA; CDR3 DNA: TGTGCCAGCAGTTTAATTGGGGGGAGCGGACAGCCCCAGCATTTT; CDR3 protein: CASSLIGGSGQPQHF
clone size: NA; V gene: TRBV28; J gene: TRBJ1-2; D gene: NA; CDR3 DNA: TGTGCCAGCACCCCACCCACAGGGTATGGCTACACCTTC; CDR3 protein: CASTPPTGYGYTF
clone size: NA; V gene: TRBV7-3; J gene: TRBJ1-2; D gene: NA; CDR3 DNA: TGTGCCAGCAGCTTGGGCAATAACTATGGCTACACCTTC; CDR3 protein: CASSLGNNYGYTF
clone size: NA; V gene: TRBV5-4; J gene: TRBJ1-6; D gene: TRBD1; CDR3 DNA: TGTGCCAGCAGCTCGGACAGGGGCCACTCACCCCTCCACTTT; CDR3 protein: CASSSDRGHSPLHF
clone size: once; V gene: TRBV4-1; J gene: TRBJ2-1; D gene: NA; CDR3 DNA: TGCGCCAGCAGCCGGCCGCAGTTCTTC; CDR3 protein: CASSRPQFF
clone size: NA; V gene: TRBV7-8; J gene: TRBJ2-5; D gene: NA; CDR3 DNA: TGTGCCAGCAGCTTAGCGGGACACCTCGTTGCTAGCTGGGGGGAGACCCAGTACTTC; CDR3 protein: CASSLAGHLVASWGETQYF
clone size: NA; V gene: TRBV10-3; J gene: TRBJ2-7; D gene: NA; CDR3 DNA: TGTGCCATCAGTCCGCTAGGAGCCCACGAGCAGTACTTC; CDR3 protein: CAISPLGAHEQYF
clone size: NA; V gene: TRBV7-3; J gene: TRBJ2-2; D gene: TRBD2; CDR3 DNA: TGTGCCAGCAGCTTATTAGCGGGAGGGCCTCCCGGGGAGCTGTTTTTT; CDR3 protein: CASSLLAGGPPGELFF
clone size: once; V gene: TRBV18; J gene: TRBJ2-7; D gene: TRBD1; CDR3 DNA: TGTGCCAGCTCACCTCGGGACAGAGCCTCCTACGAGCAGTACTTC; CDR3 protein: CASSPRDRASYEQYF
clone size: NA; V gene: TRBV9; J gene: TRBJ2-1; D gene: NA; CDR3 DNA: TGTGCCAGCAGCGGGAGCCTGCGTAGGTACAATGAGCAGTTCTTC; CDR3 protein: CASSGSLRRYNEQFF
clone size: NA; V gene: TRBV19; J gene: TRBJ1-2; D gene: NA; CDR3 DNA: TGTGCCAGTAGTATAGACGGGGGGTGCTATGGCTACACCTTC; CDR3 protein: CASSIDGGCYGYTF